This TCR beta chain stems from a study of OX40 agonist ivuxolimab in advanced cancers. Looking at the study overall: Ivuxolimab was an agonistic, fully human IgG2 monoclonal antibody directed against OX40 (CD134), a costimulatory receptor. Intravenous ivuxolimab was administered to patients every 2 weeks at six dose levels: 0.01, 0.1, 0.3, 1.5, 3 and 10 mg/kg. Of the roughly 50 dose-escalation patients, hepatocellular carcinoma was present in about 20, melanoma in roughly 15, renal cell carcinoma in 9 and head and neck cancer in 9. In the dose-escalation cohort, around 80% of patients were male, and the mean age was 60 years with a range of roughly 20 to 79. Prior anti-PD-1, anti-PD-L1 or anti-CTLA-4 therapy was permitted, and checkpoint inhibitors had been received by more than 35% of dose-escalation patients. Partial responses occurred in three dose-escalation patients: two with cutaneous melanoma and one with hepatocellular carcinoma. The purpose of peripheral TCRbeta sequencing was to test whether ivuxolimab changed TCR sequence diversity and led to clonal T-cell expansion. The paper reports the monotherapy dose-escalation portion (N ≈ 50 patients) of the phase I ivuxolimab trial.

From the cysteine through the phenylalanine, the CDR3 covers 15 amino acids. This entry keeps only the CDR3 DNA: 45 bases, framed from base 1. Trimming takes 2 bases from V and 0 bases from J, and the germline ends sit 9 bases apart. CDR1 and CDR2, looked up from the germline V gene, are SGHTA and FQGNSA. General findings and caveats noted by the study authors: In the 0.1-3.0 mg/kg groups, partial responders had among the lowest normalized peripheral clonal expansion, particularly in CD8+ T cells. On average, CD8+ T cells showed more expanded clones than CD4+ T cells after ivuxolimab. At doses of 0.1 to 3.0 mg/kg, clonal expansion of both CD4+ and CD8+ T cells in blood was seen between baseline and week 6. Antigen specificity was not determined for the clonally expanded peripheral T cells. Low levels of normalized T-cell clonal expansion were also seen in some patients who did not respond.

Genomic DNA was isolated from the sorted cells so that the TCRbeta CDR3 region could be sequenced. The immunoSEQ Assay was used for sequencing of TCRbeta CDR3 regions. TCRdb took this table from immuneACCESS and kept in-frame rearrangements with V and J called. Such tables lack part of the clones; where checked against another copy, unresolved V genes explain under half of the gap, and the rest is unexplained. The sample table lists over 45,000 clones, roughly 84% of them with a count of one. Roughly a tenth of the sample is in the top ten clones. The trial excluded patients who had a history of autoimmune disease or were on systemic immunosuppression. Peripheral blood for TCR sequencing was collected from all dose cohorts at baseline, on cycle 4 day 1, and on cycle 7 day 1. The samples were drawn from a first-in-human, open-label, multicenter phase I dose-escalation trial of ivuxolimab. Adults with locally advanced or metastatic melanoma, renal cell carcinoma, hepatocellular carcinoma or head and neck squamous cell carcinoma were enrolled in the trial. CD4+ and CD8+ T cells were sorted separately from peripheral blood before TCR sequencing.

A remark on this clone: It has no known antigen specificity. Per-base quality was not reported, and no clone a single base away is much larger than it.

The TCR sequence derives from an adult with an advanced solid tumor such as melanoma, head and neck, liver or kidney cancer. Here the sequenced sample was CD4+ or CD8+ T cells sorted from blood, taken in a trial of the OX40 agonist ivuxolimab. The chain uses TRBV7-2 and TRBJ2-3; the D gene is possibly TRBD1 or TRBD2, with 5 bases matching each. In nucleotides, the sequence is TGTGCCAGCAGCTTATGGGGGAGAAGCACAGATACGCAGTATTTT. It codes for CASSLWGRSTDTQYF. The CDR3 plus the reference TRBV7-2 and TRBJ2-3 genes for the other parts give the full variable domain: GAGVSQSPSNKVTEKGKDVELRCDPISGHTALYWYRQSLGQGLEFLIYFQGNSAPDKSGLPSDRFSAERTGGSVSTLTIQRTQQEDSAVYLCASSLWGRSTDTQYFGPGTRLTVL.